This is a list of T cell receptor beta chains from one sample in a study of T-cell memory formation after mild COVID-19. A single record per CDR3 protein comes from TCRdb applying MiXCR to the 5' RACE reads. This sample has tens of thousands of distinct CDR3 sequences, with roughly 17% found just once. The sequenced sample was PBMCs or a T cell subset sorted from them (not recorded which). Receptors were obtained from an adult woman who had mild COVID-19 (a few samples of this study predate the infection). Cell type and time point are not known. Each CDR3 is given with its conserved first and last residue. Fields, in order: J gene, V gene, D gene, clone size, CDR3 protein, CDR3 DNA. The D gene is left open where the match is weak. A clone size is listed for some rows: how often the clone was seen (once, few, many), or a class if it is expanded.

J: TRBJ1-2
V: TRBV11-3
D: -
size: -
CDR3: CASSFPGFDYGYTF
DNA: TGTGCCAGCAGCTTCCCAGGGTTTGACTATGGCTACACCTTC

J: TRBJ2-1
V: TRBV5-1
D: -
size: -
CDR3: CASSVTGGGPEQFF
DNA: TGCGCCAGCAGCGTTACGGGTGGGGGCCCCGAGCAGTTCTTC

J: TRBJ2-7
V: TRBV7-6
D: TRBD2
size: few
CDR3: CASSLARGGVEQYF
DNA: TGTGCCAGCAGCTTAGCCCGGGGGGGGGTCGAGCAGTACTTC

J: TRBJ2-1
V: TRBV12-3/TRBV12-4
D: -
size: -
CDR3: CASSLARAANEQFF
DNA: TGTGCCAGCAGTTTAGCGCGGGCAGCCAATGAGCAGTTCTTC

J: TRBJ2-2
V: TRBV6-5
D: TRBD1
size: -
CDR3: CASRGGTGTGELFF
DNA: TGTGCCAGCAGGGGCGGGACAGGCACCGGGGAGCTGTTTTTT

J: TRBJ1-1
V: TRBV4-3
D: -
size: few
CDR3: CASSQAFLDTEAFF
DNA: TGCGCCAGCAGCCAAGCCTTCTTGGACACTGAAGCTTTCTTT

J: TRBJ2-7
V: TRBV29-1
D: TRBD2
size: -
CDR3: CSVGLANYEQYF
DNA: TGCAGCGTTGGACTAGCAAACTACGAGCAGTACTTC

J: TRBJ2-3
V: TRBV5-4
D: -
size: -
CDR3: CASSLRDGSISTDTQYF
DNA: TGTGCCAGCAGCTTGAGGGACGGTTCTATTAGCACAGATACGCAGTATTTT

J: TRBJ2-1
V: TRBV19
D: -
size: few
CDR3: CASSIGQGLYNEQFF
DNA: TGTGCCAGTAGTATAGGGCAGGGGCTCTACAATGAGCAGTTCTTC

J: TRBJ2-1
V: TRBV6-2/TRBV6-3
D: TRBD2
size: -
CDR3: CASSYTISGTRGNEQFF
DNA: TGTGCCAGCAGTTACACGATCTCCGGGACTAGGGGCAATGAGCAGTTCTTC

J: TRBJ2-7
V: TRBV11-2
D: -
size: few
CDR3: CASSLDFGITYEQYF
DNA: TGTGCCAGCAGCTTAGACTTTGGGATCACCTACGAGCAGTACTTC

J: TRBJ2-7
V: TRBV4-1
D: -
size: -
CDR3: CASSKGTGAYEQYF
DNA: TGCGCCAGCAGCAAAGGAACAGGAGCCTACGAGCAGTACTTC

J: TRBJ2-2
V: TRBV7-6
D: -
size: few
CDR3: CASSPSATGELFF
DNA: TGTGCCAGCAGCCCGAGCGCCACCGGGGAGCTGTTTTTT

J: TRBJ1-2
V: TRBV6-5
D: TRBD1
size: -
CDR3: CASSYLYYSPGQPDYGYTF
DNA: TGTGCCAGCAGTTACCTCTACTACTCTCCGGGACAGCCGGACTATGGCTACACCTTC

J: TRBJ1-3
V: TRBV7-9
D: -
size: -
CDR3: CASRPVSTSGNTIYF
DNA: TGTGCCAGCAGACCGGTATCCACCTCTGGAAACACCATATATTTT

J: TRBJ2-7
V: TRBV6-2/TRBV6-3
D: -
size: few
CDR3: CASSYSSEGSVEQYF
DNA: TGTGCCAGCAGTTACTCTAGCGAGGGAAGCGTCGAGCAGTACTTC

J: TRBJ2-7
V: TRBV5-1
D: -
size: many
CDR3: CASSFEAHSSYEQYF
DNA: TGCGCCAGCAGCTTCGAGGCTCACAGCTCCTACGAGCAGTACTTC

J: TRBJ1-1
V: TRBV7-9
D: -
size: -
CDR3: CASSLAAGITEAFF
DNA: TGTGCCAGCAGCTTAGCGGCGGGGATCACTGAAGCTTTCTTT

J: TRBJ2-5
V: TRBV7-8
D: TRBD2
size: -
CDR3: CASRPSGRARETQYF
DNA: TGTGCCAGCAGACCTAGCGGGAGGGCCCGGGAGACCCAGTACTTC

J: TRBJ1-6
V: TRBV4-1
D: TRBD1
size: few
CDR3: CASSQISGTGSPLHF
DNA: TGCGCCAGCAGCCAGATTTCCGGGACAGGTTCACCCCTCCACTTT

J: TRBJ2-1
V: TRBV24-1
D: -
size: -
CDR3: CATSDLPGGSYNEQFF
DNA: TGTGCCACCAGTGATTTGCCCGGGGGATCCTACAATGAGCAGTTCTTC

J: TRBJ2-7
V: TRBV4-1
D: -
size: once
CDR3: CASSQGGTYEQYF
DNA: TGCGCCAGCAGCCAAGGAGGGACCTACGAGCAGTACTTC

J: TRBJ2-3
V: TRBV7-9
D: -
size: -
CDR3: CASSLISGPSTDTQYF
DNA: TGTGCCAGCAGCTTAATCTCAGGACCTTCCACAGATACGCAGTATTTT

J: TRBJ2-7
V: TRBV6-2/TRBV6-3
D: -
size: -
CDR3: CASSPGRLEQYF
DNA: TGTGCCAGCAGCCCGGGGCGCCTCGAGCAGTACTTC

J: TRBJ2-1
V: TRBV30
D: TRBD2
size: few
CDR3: CAWSPSGGYYNEQFF
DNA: TGTGCCTGGAGTCCTAGCGGGGGATACTACAATGAGCAGTTCTTC

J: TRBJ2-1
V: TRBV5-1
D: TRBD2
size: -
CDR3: CASSAAGGASYNEQFF
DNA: TGCGCCAGCAGCGCGGCCGGGGGGGCCTCCTACAATGAGCAGTTCTTC

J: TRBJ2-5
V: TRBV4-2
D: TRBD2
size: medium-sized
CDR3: CASSQEAGGPPETQYF
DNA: TGTGCCAGCAGCCAAGAGGCGGGAGGGCCCCCAGAGACCCAGTACTTC

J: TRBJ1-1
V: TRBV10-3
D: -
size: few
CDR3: CAISESGGNTEAFF
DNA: TGTGCCATCAGTGAGTCAGGAGGGAACACTGAAGCTTTCTTT